The T cell receptor (beta chain) described here comes from a study of T cells after yellow fever vaccination. At the level of the study: SMART-Seq v4 Ultra Low Input handled preparation of low-cell-number fractions. Study-wide findings and caveats: Only a small proportion of the clonotypes turned up in both the CD4 and the CD8 compartments, likely arising from convergent recombination.

On this clonotype itself: Its target is unknown.

TCRdb processed the 5' RACE reads anew with MiXCR; each CDR3 protein has one entry. In the table there are approximately 260,000 distinct CDR3 sequences, over 10% of which are singletons. The CDR3 is made up of 17 amino acids. Germline CDR1 SGHTA, CDR2 FQGNSA. Between the trimmed V and J ends, which lost 6 bases and 0 bases, there was a span of 15 bases. The material sequenced was CD4+ T cells sorted from PBMCs, taken 45 days after the yellow fever booster vaccination. The rearrangement joins TRBV7-2 to TRBJ2-6; perhaps TRBD2 as D (7 bases). This clonotype was obtained from a man younger than 45 who received the YFV17D yellow fever vaccine. The DNA for the CDR3 is TGTGCCAGCAGGCCCAGGGGAGGGGTCTCTGGGGCCAACGTCCTGACTTTC. Encoded protein: CASRPRGGVSGANVLTF.